Following are 10 T cell receptor beta chains from one sample sequenced in a study of blood T cells in healthy people across ages (dated by TCRdb to 2015 to 2017). Library creation used 5' RACE. Instrument on record: Illumina HiSeq 2500. A second 7 to 11 cycle PCR used a sample-barcoded 5' primer and a J-beta primer mix. The public reads were reprocessed in TCRdb via fastp at Q25 and MiXCR, keeping in-frame beta chains. Rows matching on CDR3 protein sequence are summarized as one entry with the most common DNA and genes. This sample is represented by about 1,800,000 distinct CDR3 sequences; roughly 27% of them were singletons. The leading ten clones occupy 7.7% of the sample. The sequencing sample was made of blood. Receptors originate from a woman aged 30 to 39 in good health.

The chain links TRBV20-1 to TRBJ2-1; the match to TRBD1 covers 9 bases. The germline V gene encodes CDR1 DFQATT and CDR2 SNEGSKA (reference sequence). With V trimmed by 1 base and J by 15 bases, 10 bases remained unmatched. CDR3 length: 13 residues. The DNA of the CDR3 is TGCAGTGCTAGAGTAAGGACAGGGGTGAAGCTGTTCTTC. Its protein product is CSARVRTGVKLFF.

This clonotype has a handful of counts. The J gene is TRBJ2-7, the V gene TRBV3-1; TRBD2 aligns across 8 bases. Matching the DNA end better, TRBJ2-5 makes the J call doubtful. The germline V gene has CDR1 LGHDT and CDR2 YNNKEL (reference sequence). CDR3 length: 16 residues. The CDR3 DNA sequence: TGTGCCAGCAGCCCCCGCACGATCGGGGGGGGAGAGACCCAGTACTTC. This encodes CASSPRTIGGGETQYF.

This clonotype was seen more than once but under ten times. Here the CDR3 reads CASREGGALMGEQFF. CDR3 DNA: TGTGCCAGCCGCGAGGGGGGAGCGCTGATGGGCGAGCAGTTCTTC. The chain joins TRBV12-3 or TRBV12-4 to TRBJ2-1; either TRBD1 or TRBD2 may fit D (6 bases each). V lost 8 bases to trimming and J lost 10 bases, with 24 bases between them. This CDR3 has 15 residues.

J is TRBJ2-5 and V is TRBV5-6; TRBD2 matches at 8 bases. Trimming took 2 bases from V and 5 from J; bases not matched to a gene: 8. The CDR3 spans 15 residues. Per the germline V gene, CDR1 is SGHDT and CDR2 is YYEEEE. The CDR3, as DNA: TGTGCCAGCAGCTTAGCGGGGGTCGAACGGGAGACCCAGTACTTC. Its protein product is CASSLAGVERETQYF.

In this sample, this clonotype turned up many times. The DNA for the CDR3 is TGCGCCAGCAGCTTGGCCGGCCAGGGGGAGGGTCGGTTGACTGAAGCTTTCTTT. This gives the protein CASSLAGQGEGRLTEAFF. This sequence joins TRBV5-1 and TRBJ1-1, with 7 bases fitting TRBD1. CDR3 length equals 18 residues. Trimming at V came to 0 bases and at J to 5 bases, leaving 16 bases not matched to a gene. The V gene's germline CDR1 is SGHRS and CDR2 YFSETQ.

The chain is built from TRBV20-1 and TRBJ2-3; 12 bases fit TRBD1. Germline V gene lookup returns CDR1 DFQATT and CDR2 SNEGSKA (reference sequence). J was trimmed by 0 bases and V by 5 bases; bases with no gene match: 3. This CDR3 has 15 residues. In DNA form, the CDR3 reads TGCAGTGCTGGGGGACAGGGGGCGAGCACAGATACGCAGTATTTT. Amino acid sequence: CSAGGQGASTDTQYF.

This clonotype was seen only a few times. The chain couples TRBV9 to TRBJ1-5; possible D gene TRBD1, 5 bases. Germline-derived CDR1 and CDR2 are SGDLS and YYNGEE. The V end was cut by 0 bases, the J end by 9 bases, with 10 bases between. This CDR3 has 13 residues. The CDR3 region has the DNA TGTGCCAGCAGCGTAGGTGGGACTTCGCCCCAGCATTTT. It codes for CASSVGGTSPQHF.

This clonotype was counted between two and nine times. The V and J genes are TRBV6-5 and TRBJ2-1; tentatively, D is TRBD1 (5 bases). Germline CDR1 and CDR2: MNHEY and SVGAGI. Trimming took off 4 bases at V and 9 bases at J, with 22 bases between the two ends. The CDR3 loop spans 16 amino acids. In DNA form, the CDR3 reads TGTGCCAGCAGTTTAGTTCAGGGATTTCGAAGCATTGAGCAGTTCTTC. It translates to CASSLVQGFRSIEQFF.

With respect to this clonotype: A much larger clone differs from this one at a single base, so this may be a read error. The chain couples TRBV7-7 to TRBJ2-5; 9 bases align to TRBD2. This CDR3 contains 15 residues. Germline assignment: CDR1 SSHAT and CDR2 FNYEAQ (reference sequence). Here the CDR3 DNA reads TGTACCAGCAGCCGTGAGCGGGGGGTTCAAGAGACCCAGTACTTC. Its translation: CTSSRERGVQETQYF.

This clonotype was seen a few times. The gene calls are TRBV6-5 and TRBJ1-1, with unresolved D. The ends were cut back, 7 bases at V and 5 bases at J, with 17 bases in the middle. This CDR3 is 14 amino acids long. CDR1 is MNHEY and CDR2 is SVGAGI in the germline V gene. The CDR3 reads CASTPRTGRTEAFF. Written as DNA, the CDR3 is TGTGCCAGCACCCCCAGGACCGGGAGGACTGAAGCTTTCTTT.